Listed below are T cell receptor beta chains from one sample, sequenced in a study of PD-L1 blockade in urothelial cancer. Assay: immunoSEQ multiplex PCR; the TCRdb copy retains only in-frame clones and omits some. This table holds 50,000 to 65,000 clones, about 76% found once. Material: PBMCs, obtained around atezolizumab (anti-PD-L1) treatment. The receptors derive from a man aged 65-85 years with urothelial cancer. Both conserved end residues are part of each CDR3. The D gene is left open where the match is weak. Some rows mark clone size as missing; the rest say once, few, many or name a class of expanded clone.

>TRBJ2-3|NA|NA|TRBV10-3
TGTGCCATCATGGAGCAGGGACTGGATACGCAGTATTTT
CAIMEQGLDTQYF
>TRBJ1-2|NA|NA|TRBV14
TGTGCCAGCAGCCTCGACAGATACTATGGCTACACCTTC
CASSLDRYYGYTF
>TRBJ2-3|TRBD2|NA|TRBV10-2
TGCGCCAGCAGTGGTACCGGGACTAGCCTCACAGATACGCAGTATTTT
CASSGTGTSLTDTQYF
>TRBJ2-7|TRBD2|NA|TRBV18
TGTGCCAGCTCACCTGTAGCGGGAGCCCGATCCTACGAGCAGTACTTC
CASSPVAGARSYEQYF
>TRBJ2-7|NA|NA|TRBV19
TGTGCCAGTAGTATAAGGGCGGGGTCTCTCCGGGTTTACGAGCAGTACTTC
CASSIRAGSLRVYEQYF
>TRBJ2-3|NA|once|TRBV7-8
TGTGCCACGGGAGCGGGCACAGATACGCAGTATTTT
CATGAGTDTQYF
>TRBJ2-2|NA|NA|TRBV19
TGTGCCAGTAGTGGGCAGGTTGCCGGGGAGCTGTTTTTT
CASSGQVAGELFF
>TRBJ2-3|TRBD2|NA|TRBV2
TGTGCCAGCAGGGGAACTAGCGGTAGCACAGATACGCAGTATTTT
CASRGTSGSTDTQYF
>TRBJ2-1|TRBD2|NA|TRBV7-9
TGTGCCAGCAGACGACTAGCGGGAGTCTTTAATGAGCAGTTCTTC
CASRRLAGVFNEQFF
>TRBJ2-3|TRBD1|NA|TRBV5-1
TGCGCCAGCAGCTTGGAAAATCTCGGGACAGGGGGCAGAGATACGCAGTATTTT
CASSLENLGTGGRDTQYF
>TRBJ2-2|NA|NA|TRBV5-6
TGTGCCAGCAGCTTGGGTCGGGAGTTCACCGGGGAGCTGTTTTTT
CASSLGREFTGELFF
>TRBJ1-1|NA|NA|TRBV2
TGTGCCAGCAGTGAAGTGGAGTTGACTGAAGCTTTCTTT
CASSEVELTEAFF
>TRBJ2-5|TRBD1|NA|TRBV7-9
TGTGCCAGCAGCTTAGAGGGGGCCTGGGGTGAGACCCAGTACTTC
CASSLEGAWGETQYF
>TRBJ1-4|TRBD1|NA|TRBV19
TGTGCCAGTAGTATTGGGGACAGGAATGAAAAACTGTTTTTT
CASSIGDRNEKLFF
>TRBJ1-1|NA|few|TRBV9
TGTGCCAGCAGCGTAGGATGGTGGAGCCCTGAAGCTTTCTTT
CASSVGWWSPEAFF
>TRBJ2-1|NA|NA|TRBV2
TGTGCCAGCACCCTGGACAAGTACAATGAGCAGTTCTTC
CASTLDKYNEQFF
>TRBJ2-4|NA|NA|TRBV18
TGTGCCAGCTCACCAACCAGGTTAAACATTCAGTACTTC
CASSPTRLNIQYF
>TRBJ2-7|TRBD1|few|TRBV5-1
TGCGCCAGCAGCTTGGACAGGGGGCAAAACTACGAGCAGTACTTC
CASSLDRGQNYEQYF
>TRBJ2-7|TRBD1|NA|TRBV18
TGTGCCAGCTCACGGACAGGGGCCGACTACGAGCAGTACTTC
CASSRTGADYEQYF
>TRBJ2-1|NA|NA|TRBV5-1
TGCGCCAGCAGCTTGGAGTATCGGGTGAATGAGCAGTTCTTC
CASSLEYRVNEQFF
>TRBJ1-1|NA|many|TRBV11-2
TGTGCCAGCAGCTTCCTCTCTGAAGCTTTCTTT
CASSFLSEAFF